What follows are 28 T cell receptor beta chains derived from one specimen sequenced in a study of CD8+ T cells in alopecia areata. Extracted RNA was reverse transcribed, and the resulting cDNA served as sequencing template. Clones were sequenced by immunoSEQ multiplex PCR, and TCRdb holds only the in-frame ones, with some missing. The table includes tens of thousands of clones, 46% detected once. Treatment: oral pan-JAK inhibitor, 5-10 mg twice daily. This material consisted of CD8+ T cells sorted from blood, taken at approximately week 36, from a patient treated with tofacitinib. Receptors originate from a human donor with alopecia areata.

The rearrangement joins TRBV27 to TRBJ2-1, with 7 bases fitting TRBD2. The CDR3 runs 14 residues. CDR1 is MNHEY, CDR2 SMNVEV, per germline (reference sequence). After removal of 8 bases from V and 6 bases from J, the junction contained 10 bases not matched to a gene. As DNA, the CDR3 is TGTGCCAGCGCTATAGCGGGCCCGATCAATGAGCAGTTCTTC. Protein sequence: CASAIAGPINEQFF.

CDR3 amino acids: CAWSFLTGELFF. Here the CDR3 DNA reads TGTGCCTGGAGTTTCCTCACCGGGGAGCTGTTTTTT. The gene calls are TRBV30 and TRBJ2-2; no firm D call. This CDR3 region has 12 residues. V was clipped by 2 bases and J by 4 bases, with 5 bases between them. Germline V gene data show CDR1 as GTSNPN and CDR2 as SVGIG (reference sequence). The full variable domain, with the rest looked up from reference TRBV30 and TRBJ2-2, is SQTIHQWPATLVQPVGSPLSLECTVEGTSNPNLYWYRQAAGRGLQLLFYSVGIGQISSEVPQNLSASRPQDRQFILSSKKLLLSDSGFYLCAWSFLTGELFFGEGSRLTVL.

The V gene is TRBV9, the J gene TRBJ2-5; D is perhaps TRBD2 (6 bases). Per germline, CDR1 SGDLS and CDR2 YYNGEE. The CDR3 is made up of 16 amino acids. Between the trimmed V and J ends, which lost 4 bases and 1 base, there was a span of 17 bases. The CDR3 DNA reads TGTGCCAGCAGCCAACTAGCTTCGGTCACCCAAGAGACCCAGTACTTC. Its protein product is CASSQLASVTQETQYF.

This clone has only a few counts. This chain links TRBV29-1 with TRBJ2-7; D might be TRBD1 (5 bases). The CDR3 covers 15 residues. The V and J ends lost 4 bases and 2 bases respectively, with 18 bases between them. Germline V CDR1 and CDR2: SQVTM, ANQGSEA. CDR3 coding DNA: TGCAGCGTTGTACGCCCAGGGCAGTCCACCTACGAGCAGTACTTC. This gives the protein CSVVRPGQSTYEQYF.

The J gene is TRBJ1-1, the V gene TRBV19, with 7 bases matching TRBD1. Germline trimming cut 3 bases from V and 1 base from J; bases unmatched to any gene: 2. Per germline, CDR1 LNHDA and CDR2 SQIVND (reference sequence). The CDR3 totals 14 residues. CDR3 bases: TGTGCCAGTAGTATTGCAGGGGGGAACACTGAAGCTTTCTTT. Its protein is CASSIAGGNTEAFF.

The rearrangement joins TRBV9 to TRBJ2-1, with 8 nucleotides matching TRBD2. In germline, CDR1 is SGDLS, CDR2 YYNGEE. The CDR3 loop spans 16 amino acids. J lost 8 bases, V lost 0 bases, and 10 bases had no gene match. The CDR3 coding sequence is TGTGCCAGCAGCGTAGCGGGTAGCGGGATGGACCATGAGCAGTTCTTC. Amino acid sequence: CASSVAGSGMDHEQFF.

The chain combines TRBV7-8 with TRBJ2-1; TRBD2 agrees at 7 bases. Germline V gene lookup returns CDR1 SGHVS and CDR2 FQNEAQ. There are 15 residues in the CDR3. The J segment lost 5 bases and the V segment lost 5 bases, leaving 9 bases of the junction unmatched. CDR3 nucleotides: TGTGCCAGCAGCCCCCGGGGCAGCGGGGACAATGAGCAGTTCTTC. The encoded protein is CASSPRGSGDNEQFF.

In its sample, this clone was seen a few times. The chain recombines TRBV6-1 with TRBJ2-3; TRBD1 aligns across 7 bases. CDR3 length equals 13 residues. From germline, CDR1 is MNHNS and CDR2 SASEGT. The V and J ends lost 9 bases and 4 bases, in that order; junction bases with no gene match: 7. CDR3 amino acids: CASDGQDADTQYF. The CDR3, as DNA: TGTGCCAGTGACGGACAGGACGCAGATACGCAGTATTTT.

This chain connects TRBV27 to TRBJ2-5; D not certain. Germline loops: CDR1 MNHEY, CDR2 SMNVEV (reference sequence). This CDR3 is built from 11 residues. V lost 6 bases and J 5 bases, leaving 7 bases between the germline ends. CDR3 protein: CASRLRETQYF. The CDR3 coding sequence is TGTGCCAGCAGATTACGGGAGACCCAGTACTTC.

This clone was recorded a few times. Written as DNA, the CDR3 is TGTGCCAGCAGCTTAGGGCCCTCCAGGGTATCTCAGCCCCAGCATTTT. It specifies CASSLGPSRVSQPQHF. The chain combines TRBV13 with TRBJ1-5; TRBD1 might be the D (5 bases). V was shortened by 0 bases and J by 6 bases, with 15 bases between the two germline ends. This CDR3 has 16 amino acids. Per germline, CDR1 PRHDT and CDR2 FYEKMQ (reference sequence).

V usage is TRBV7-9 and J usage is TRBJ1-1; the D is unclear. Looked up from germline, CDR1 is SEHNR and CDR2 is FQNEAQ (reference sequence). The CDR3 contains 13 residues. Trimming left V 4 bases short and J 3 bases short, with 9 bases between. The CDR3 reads CASSYDVYTEAFF. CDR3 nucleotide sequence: TGTGCCAGCAGCTACGACGTGTACACTGAAGCTTTCTTT.

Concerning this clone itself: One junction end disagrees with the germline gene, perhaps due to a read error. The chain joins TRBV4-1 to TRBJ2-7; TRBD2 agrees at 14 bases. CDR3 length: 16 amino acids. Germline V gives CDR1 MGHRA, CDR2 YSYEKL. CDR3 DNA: TGCGCTAGCAGCCAACGTATGGGGACTAGCGGGAGCGCGCTGTACTTC. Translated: CASSQRMGTSGSALYF.

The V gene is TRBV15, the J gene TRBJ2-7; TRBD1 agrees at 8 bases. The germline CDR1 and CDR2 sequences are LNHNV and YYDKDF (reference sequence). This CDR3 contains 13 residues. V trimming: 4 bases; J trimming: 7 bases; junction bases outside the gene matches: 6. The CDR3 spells CATSTDRVGEQYF. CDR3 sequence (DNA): TGTGCCACCAGCACGGACAGGGTGGGAGAGCAGTACTTC.

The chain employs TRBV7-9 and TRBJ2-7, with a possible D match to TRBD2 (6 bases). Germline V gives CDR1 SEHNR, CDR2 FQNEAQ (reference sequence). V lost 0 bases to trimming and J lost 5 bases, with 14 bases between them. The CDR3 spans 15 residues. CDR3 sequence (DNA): TGTGCCAGCAGCTTAGCGCTGGGACTTTTCCACGAGCAGTACTTC. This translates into CASSLALGLFHEQYF.

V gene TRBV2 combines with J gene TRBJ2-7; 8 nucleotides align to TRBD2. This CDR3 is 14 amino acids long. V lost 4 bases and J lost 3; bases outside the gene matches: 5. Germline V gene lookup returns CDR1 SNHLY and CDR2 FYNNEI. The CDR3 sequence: CASSVAGTLYEQYF. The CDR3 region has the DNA TGTGCCAGCAGTGTAGCGGGAACCCTCTACGAGCAGTACTTC. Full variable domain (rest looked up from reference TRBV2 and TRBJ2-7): EPEVTQTPSHQVTQMGQEVILRCVPISNHLYFYWYRQILGQKVEFLVSFYNNEISEKSEIFDDQFSVERPDGSNFTLKIRSTKLEDSAMYFCASSVAGTLYEQYFGPGTRLTVT.

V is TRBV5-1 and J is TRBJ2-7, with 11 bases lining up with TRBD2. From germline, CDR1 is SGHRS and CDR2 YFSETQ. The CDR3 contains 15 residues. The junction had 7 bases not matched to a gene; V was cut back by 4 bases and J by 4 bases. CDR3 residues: CASSPGLAESYEQYF. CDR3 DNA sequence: TGCGCCAGCAGCCCGGGACTAGCGGAATCGTACGAGCAGTACTTC. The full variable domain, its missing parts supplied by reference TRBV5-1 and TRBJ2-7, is KAGVTQTPRYLIKTRGQQVTLSCSPISGHRSVSWYQQTPGQGLQFLFEYFSETQRNKGNFPGRFSGRQFSNSRSEMNVSTLELGDSALYLCASSPGLAESYEQYFGPGTRLTVT.

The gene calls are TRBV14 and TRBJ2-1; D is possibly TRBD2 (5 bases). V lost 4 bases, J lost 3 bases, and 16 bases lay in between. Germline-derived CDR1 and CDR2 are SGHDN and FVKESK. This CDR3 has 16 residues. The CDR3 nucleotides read TGTGCCAGCAGCCCGGACTTATCCAGAGTCTACAATGAGCAGTTCTTC. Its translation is CASSPDLSRVYNEQFF.

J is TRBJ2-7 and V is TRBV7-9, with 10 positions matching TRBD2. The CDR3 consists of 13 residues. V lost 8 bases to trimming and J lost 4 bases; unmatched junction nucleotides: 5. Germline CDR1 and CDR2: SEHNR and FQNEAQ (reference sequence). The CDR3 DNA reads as TGTGCCAGCGGGTCTAGCGGGAGATACGAGCAGTACTTC. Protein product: CASGSSGRYEQYF.

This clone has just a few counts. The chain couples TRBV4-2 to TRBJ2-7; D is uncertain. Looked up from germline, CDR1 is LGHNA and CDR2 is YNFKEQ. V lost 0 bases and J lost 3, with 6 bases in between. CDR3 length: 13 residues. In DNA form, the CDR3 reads TGTGCCAGCAGCCAAGACCACAACTACGAGCAGTACTTC. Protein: CASSQDHNYEQYF.

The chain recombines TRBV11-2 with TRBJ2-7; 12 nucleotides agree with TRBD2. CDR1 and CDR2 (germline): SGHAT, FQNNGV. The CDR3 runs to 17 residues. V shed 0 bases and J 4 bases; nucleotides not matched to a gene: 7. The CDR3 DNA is TGTGCCAGCAGCTTAGATCATTGGACTAGCGGGAAGTACGAGCAGTACTTC. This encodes CASSLDHWTSGKYEQYF.

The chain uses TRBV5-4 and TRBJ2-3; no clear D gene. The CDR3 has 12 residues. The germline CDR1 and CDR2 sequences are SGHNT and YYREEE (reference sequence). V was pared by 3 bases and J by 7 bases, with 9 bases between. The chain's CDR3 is CASSSSSNTQYF. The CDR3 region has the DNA TGTGCCAGCAGCTCCTCCTCCAATACGCAGTATTTT.

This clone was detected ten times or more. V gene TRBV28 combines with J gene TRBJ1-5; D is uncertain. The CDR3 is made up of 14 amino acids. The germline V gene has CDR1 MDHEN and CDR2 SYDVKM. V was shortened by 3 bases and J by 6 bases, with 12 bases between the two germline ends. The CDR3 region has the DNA TGTGCCAGCAGTTTTGAGAGGGTAACTCAGCCCCAGCATTTT. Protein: CASSFERVTQPQHF.

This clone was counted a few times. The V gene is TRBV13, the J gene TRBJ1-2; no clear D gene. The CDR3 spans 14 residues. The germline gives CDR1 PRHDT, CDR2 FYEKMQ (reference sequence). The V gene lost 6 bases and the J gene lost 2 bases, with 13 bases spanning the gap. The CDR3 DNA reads TGTGCCAGCAGTGAGGAGGATCCCAACTATGGCTACACCTTC. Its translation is CASSEEDPNYGYTF.

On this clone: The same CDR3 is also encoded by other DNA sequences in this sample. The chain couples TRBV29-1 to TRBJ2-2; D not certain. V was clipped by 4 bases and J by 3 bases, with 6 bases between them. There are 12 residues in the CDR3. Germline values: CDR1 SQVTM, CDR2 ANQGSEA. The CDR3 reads CSVVLDTGELFF. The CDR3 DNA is TGCAGCGTTGTTTTGGACACCGGGGAGCTGTTTTTT.

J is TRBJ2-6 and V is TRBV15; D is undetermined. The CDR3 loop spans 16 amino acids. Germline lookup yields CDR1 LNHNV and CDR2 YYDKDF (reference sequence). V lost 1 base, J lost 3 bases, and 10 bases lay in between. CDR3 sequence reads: CATSRAHGVGANVLTF. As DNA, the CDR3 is TGTGCCACCAGCAGAGCCCATGGGGTTGGGGCCAACGTCCTGACTTTC.

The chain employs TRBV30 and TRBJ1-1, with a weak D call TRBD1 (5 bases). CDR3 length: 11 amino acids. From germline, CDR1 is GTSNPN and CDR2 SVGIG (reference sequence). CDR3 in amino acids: CAGGVFAEAFF. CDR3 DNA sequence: TGTGCGGGGGGAGTGTTCGCTGAAGCTTTCTTT.

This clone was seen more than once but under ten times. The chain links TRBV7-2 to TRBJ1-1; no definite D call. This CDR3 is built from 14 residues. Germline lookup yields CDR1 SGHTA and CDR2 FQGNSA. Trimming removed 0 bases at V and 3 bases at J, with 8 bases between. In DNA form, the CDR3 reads TGTGCCAGCAGCTTAGCGGCGGAGGACACTGAAGCTTTCTTT. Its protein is CASSLAAEDTEAFF.

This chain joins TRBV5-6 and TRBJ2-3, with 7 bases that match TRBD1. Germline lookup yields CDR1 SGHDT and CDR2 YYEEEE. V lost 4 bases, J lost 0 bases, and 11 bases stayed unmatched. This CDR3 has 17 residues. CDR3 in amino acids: CASSRDTQGPSTDTQYF. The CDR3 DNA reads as TGTGCCAGCAGCCGTGATACACAGGGGCCCAGCACAGATACGCAGTATTTT.